This T cell receptor beta chain is drawn from a study of CD8+CD57+ T cells in acquired aplastic anemia. Study-wide context: Yields of DNA that came from sorted CD4+ and CD8+ cells averaged about 2.9 ug. Broader study findings: Statistical testing detected no significant gap in CD8+ Simpson's diversity between patients and controls. Between patients and controls, about 30 CD8+ CDR3 sequences were found in common.

CDR3 and TCR beta VDJ profiling relied on genomic DNA as the template. TCRdb recomputed calls from the reads with MiXCR, one row per CDR3 protein. This sample yields roughly 130,000 distinct CDR3 sequences, of which 48% are seen a single time; about 2.5% belongs to the top ten. This clonotype was counted only a few times. Its antigen remains unidentified. Trimming at V came to 5 bases and at J to 3 bases, leaving 5 bases not matched to a gene. The germline CDR1 and CDR2 sequences are SGHAT and FQNNGV. The CDR3 length is 15 residues. Sequenced sample: sorted CD4+, CD8+, or CD8+CD57+ T cells (not recorded which) from PBMCs. The clonotype comes from a human donor in good health, serving as a control. The rearrangement joins TRBV11-2 to TRBJ2-1, with 9 bases lining up with TRBD2. The CDR3 region is CASSPTAGGYNEQFF. The CDR3 coding sequence is TGTGCCAGCAGCCCAACAGCGGGGGGCTACAATGAGCAGTTCTTC.